This passage covers 12 T cell receptor beta chains from one sample sequenced in a study of T cell clonality in common variable immunodeficiency. Generated by immunoSEQ multiplex PCR, the TCRdb table keeps only in-frame clones and is missing some. The sample includes some 28,000 clones, none of them occurring once. Study-wide findings and caveats: In common variable immunodeficiency, TCR beta chains reportedly carried fewer deletions and N-nucleotide insertions.

The antigens these receptors bind are not known. Sample: peripheral blood mononuclear cells. These receptors came from a human donor with common variable immunodeficiency.

This clone was seen a handful of times. The observed sequence ends 3 residues before the CDR3 terminus, with the missing tail filled in from the germline J gene. This chain links TRBV7-2 with TRBJ1-5; 7 bases agree with TRBD1. CDR1 and CDR2 from the germline V gene are SGHTA and FQGNSA. Germline trimming cut 0 bases from V and 8 bases from J; bases unmatched to any gene: 4. The CDR3 is 14 residues long. This chain's CDR3 is CASSLAGGSKPQHF. Incomplete CDR3 DNA: TGTGCCAGCAGCTTAGCAGGGGGCAGTAAGCCC. Using reference TRBV7-2 and TRBJ1-5 for the parts outside the CDR3, the full variable domain is GAGVSQSPSNKVTEKGKDVELRCDPISGHTALYWYRQSLGQGLEFLIYFQGNSAPDKSGLPSDRFSAERTGGSVSTLTIQRTQQEDSAVYLCASSLAGGSKPQHFGDGTRLSIL.

As for this clone: The CDR3 extends 3 residues past the end of the read, so its final part is completed from the germline J gene. The chain couples TRBV11-2 to TRBJ1-2; 7 nucleotides match TRBD1. J was trimmed by 2 bases and V by 4 bases; bases with no gene match: 1. The CDR3 is 13 residues long. Germline loops: CDR1 SGHAT, CDR2 FQNNGV. CDR3: CASSWGQNYGYTF. CDR3 DNA (partial): TGTGCCAGCAGCTGGGGACAGAACTATGGC.

This clone was counted at least ten times. With the read ending 3 residues before the CDR3 end, the germline J gene is used to fill in that end. The rearrangement links TRBV6-2 or TRBV6-3 to TRBJ1-5; D possibly corresponds to TRBD1 (6 bases). The CDR3 covers 15 residues. V was trimmed by 6 bases and J by 6 bases, leaving 18 bases between them. The germline V gene has CDR1 MNHEY and CDR2 SVGEGT. The CDR3 reads CASSRPGAEAQPQHF. The sequenced CDR3 bases are TGTGCCAGCAGCAGGCCAGGGGCGGAAGCTCAGCCC.

Comments on this clone: One junction end does not reproduce the germline sequence, and a read error may be involved. CDR3 DNA (partial): TGCAGTGCTAGTGGCTCCTCCAATGAG. It translates to CSASGSSNE. The CDR3 in its entirety is CSASGSSNEQFF. V usage is TRBV20-1 and J usage is TRBJ2-1; D is undetermined. The observed sequence ends 3 residues before the CDR3 terminus, with the missing tail filled in from the germline J gene. CDR3 length: 12 residues. Germline V gene sequence: CDR1 DFQATT, CDR2 SNEGSKA (reference sequence).

This clone was observed a handful of times. Sequencing ends 3 residues short of the CDR3 end; the germline J gene provides the rest. The chain has TRBV7-2 and TRBJ1-2; 7 nucleotides agree with TRBD1. V dropped 6 bases and J dropped 6; count of bases not matched to a gene: 10. Germline values: CDR1 SGHTA, CDR2 FQGNSA. The CDR3 covers 14 residues. The chain's CDR3 is CASSRRQGPDGYTF. CDR3 bases read: TGTGCCAGCAGTCGCAGACAGGGTCCAGATGGC.

This clone was found a few times. CDR3 residues: CASSLAGADYGYTF. CDR3 DNA (partial): TGTGCCAGCAGCTTAGCTGGGGCAGACTATGGC. The J gene is TRBJ1-2, the V gene TRBV7-8; D perhaps matches TRBD1 (5 bases). The read terminates 3 residues ahead of where the CDR3 ends, so the germline J gene completes it. Per the germline V gene, CDR1 is SGHVS and CDR2 is FQNEAQ. This CDR3 region has 14 residues. Trimming removed 0 bases from V and 3 bases from J, with 8 bases in between.

This clone was counted between two and nine times. A junction end diverges from the germline sequence, so it may reflect a read error. The CDR3 spells CSSGQGIYEQFF. CDR3 DNA, as far as it was read: TGTTCCAGCGGACAGGGGATATATGAG. V gene TRBV7-9 combines with J gene TRBJ2-1, with TRBD1 matching 9 bases. The read terminates 3 residues ahead of where the CDR3 ends, so the germline J gene completes it. The CDR3 extends over 12 amino acids. Germline V gives CDR1 SEHNR, CDR2 FQNEAQ (reference sequence).

This clone was counted many times. The read halts 3 residues ahead of the CDR3 end, with the missing end drawn from the germline J gene. The chain links TRBV14 to TRBJ1-1, with TRBD1 as a possible D gene (5 bases). This CDR3 is 13 amino acids long. Germline V lookup: CDR1 SGHDN, CDR2 FVKESK. The V end was cut by 5 bases, the J end by 1 base, with 8 bases between. CDR3 sequence: CASSVGQNTEAFF. The CDR3 bases that were read are TGTGCCAGCAGCGTCGGACAGAACACTGAA.

The part of the CDR3 DNA that was read is TGTGCCAGCAGCCCGGGGGGGAACAATGAG. This sequence encodes CASSPGGNNE. The CDR3 in full is CASSPGGNNEQFF. The chain recombines TRBV7-3 with TRBJ2-1; the match to TRBD2 covers 8 bases. Sequencing ends 3 residues short of the CDR3 end; the germline J gene provides the rest. This CDR3 region has 13 residues. J lost 5 bases, V lost 5 bases, and 2 bases had no gene match. CDR1 is SGHTA, CDR2 FQGTGA, per germline.

This clone was seen ten or more times. The read finishes 3 residues shy of the CDR3 end, and the germline J gene is used to complete it. The J gene is TRBJ2-5, the V gene TRBV19; 9 bases agree with TRBD1. Germline V gene data show CDR1 as LNHDA and CDR2 as SQIVND (reference sequence). Unmatched junction bases numbered 6, after V lost 0 bases and J lost 4 bases. The CDR3 runs to 16 residues. Incomplete CDR3 DNA: TGTGCCAGTAGTATAGATCACAGGGGGCTCCCAGAGACC. Translating it yields CASSIDHRGLPET. The entire CDR3 protein is CASSIDHRGLPETQYF.

Regarding this clone: Read coverage stops 3 residues before the CDR3 terminus; the germline J gene supplies the remainder. This sequence joins TRBV19 and TRBJ1-5; unclear D gene. Trimming removed 5 bases at V and 5 bases at J, with 10 bases between. The CDR3 is 13 amino acids. Germline CDR1 LNHDA, CDR2 SQIVND (reference sequence). Here the CDR3 reads CASSFNRDQPQHF. The covered CDR3 bases are TGTGCCAGTAGTTTCAATAGAGATCAGCCC.

This clone has at least ten counts. The sequenced CDR3 bases are TGTGCCAGTAGTATTGGTAGCTCCTACAATGAG. Protein product: CASSIGSSYNE. The CDR3, in full, reads CASSIGSSYNEQFF. The genes are TRBV19 and TRBJ2-1, with no clear D. The DNA ends 3 residues before the CDR3 does, and the rest of the CDR3 is filled in from the germline J gene. CDR1 LNHDA and CDR2 SQIVND come from the germline V gene (reference sequence). V was trimmed by 3 bases and J by 0 bases, leaving 6 bases between them. CDR3 length: 14 residues.